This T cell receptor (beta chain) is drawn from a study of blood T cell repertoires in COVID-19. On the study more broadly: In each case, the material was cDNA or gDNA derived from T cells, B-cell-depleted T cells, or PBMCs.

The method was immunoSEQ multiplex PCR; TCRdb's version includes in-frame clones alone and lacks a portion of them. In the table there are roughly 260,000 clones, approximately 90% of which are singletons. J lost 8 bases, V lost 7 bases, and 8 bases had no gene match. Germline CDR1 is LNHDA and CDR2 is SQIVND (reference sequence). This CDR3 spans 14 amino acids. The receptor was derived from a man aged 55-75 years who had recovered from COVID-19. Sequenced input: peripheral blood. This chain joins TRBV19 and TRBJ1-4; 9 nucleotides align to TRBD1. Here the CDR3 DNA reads TGTGCCAGTACCCTGACAGGGGGTGGAGAAAAACTGTTTTTT. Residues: CASTLTGGGEKLFF.